The next 3 T cell receptor beta chains were all read from a single sample in a study of Graves' ophthalmopathy and Graves' hyperthyroidism. Amplified material comprised TCR beta CDR3 regions derived from RNA transcripts. First-round RT-PCR used HTBI primers; second-round multiplex PCR followed. A single record per CDR3 protein comes from TCRdb applying MiXCR to the multiplex PCR reads. The sample lists hundreds of thousands of distinct CDR3 sequences; roughly 20% were seen once. The sequencing sample was made of peripheral blood. Every receptor here comes from a woman between 18 and 29 years old with stable Graves' hyperthyroidism. Some clones in this sample may be carry-over from other donors' samples.

The V gene is TRBV20-1, the J gene TRBJ2-5, with D possibly being TRBD1 (5 bases). CDR1 and CDR2 (germline): DFQATT, SNEGSKA (reference sequence). This CDR3 is 13 amino acids long. V lost 6 bases to trimming and J lost 4 bases, with 15 bases between them. The CDR3 spells CSAKLGLLETQYF. The CDR3 DNA sequence: TGCAGTGCCAAGCTGGGGCTGCTAGAGACCCAGTACTTC.

This clonotype was detected only a few times. The chain has TRBV19 and TRBJ2-5; D perhaps matches TRBD1 (5 bases). V was pared by 4 bases and J by 2 bases, with 14 bases between. This CDR3 region has 15 residues. CDR1 is LNHDA, CDR2 SQIVND, per germline (reference sequence). CDR3 DNA: TGTGCCAGTAGTAGAAGACAGTCCCCACAAGAGACCCAGTACTTC. Its protein is CASSRRQSPQETQYF.

This clonotype was seen at least ten times. The rearrangement uses TRBV3-1 and TRBJ2-5; 16 positions match TRBD2. CDR3 length: 20 residues. Trimming cost V 2 bases and J 1 base; bases outside gene matches: 10. Germline V gene sequence: CDR1 LGHDT, CDR2 YNNKEL (reference sequence). The CDR3 nucleotides read TGTGCCAGCAGCCAAATAACCGGGACTAGCGGGGGGGTCCCCCAAGAGACCCAGTACTTC. As protein: CASSQITGTSGGVPQETQYF.